The clone carrying this T cell receptor (beta chain) has a count of ten or more. As yet, its antigen is unknown. The record originates from a study of response to subunit inactivated influenza vaccine. Findings of the study overall: The authors proposed limited new T cell recruitment per seasonal influenza vaccination.

The CDR3 spans 15 residues. Trimming shortened V by 2 bases and J by 4 bases, and 14 bases separated the two germline ends. In germline, CDR1 is SGHTA, CDR2 FQGNSA. One entry per CDR3 protein results from TCRdb running MiXCR on the RT-PCR reads. The table records just over 300,000 distinct CDR3 sequences, 20% to 25% of them present only once. The origin of this receptor is a man aged 45 to 70 who received an inactivated influenza vaccine. The sample in question was PBMCs from blood, obtained approximately 20 months after vaccination. This chain connects TRBV7-2 to TRBJ1-1, with D perhaps matching TRBD1 (6 bases). The CDR3 is CASSLIMGAGTEAFF. CDR3 bases: TGTGCCAGCAGCTTAATCATGGGGGCAGGCACTGAAGCTTTCTTT.